This T cell receptor (beta chain) was identified during a study of cytomegalovirus exposure and HLA in healthy donors. Notes on the study in general: Reports state that TCR beta sequences accurately predicted most subjects' HLA-A and HLA-B alleles. Using a false discovery rate of 0.05, a later analysis showed that fewer than 20,000 TCR beta sequences were associated with HLA alleles. Previously analyzed data showed that most TCR beta V segments were productive at a frequency of about 90% or about 30%.

The primer mix had 60 Vbeta and 13 Jbeta primers. Clones were read by immunoSEQ multiplex PCR, and TCRdb kept only the in-frame ones, dropping some. The sample has around 200,000 clones; 80% are singletons. This clone was detected once. Its specificity is not known. With 3 bases removed from V and 0 bases from J, the gap between germline ends came to 9 bases. Germline V gene sequence: CDR1 GTSNPN, CDR2 SVGIG (reference sequence). The CDR3 sequence is 14 residues long. The chain links TRBV30 to TRBJ1-3; D remains unclear. Sequencing used PBMCs. The source of this sequence is a boy younger than 18 in good health and CMV-seronegative. The CDR3 DNA sequence: TGTGCCTGGAGCCGGCACAGCTCTGGAAACACCATATATTTT. It yields the protein CAWSRHSSGNTIYF.